The rows below give T cell receptor beta chains drawn from one sample of a study of identical twins. TCRdb independently ran MiXCR on the 5' RACE reads; one entry per CDR3 protein. The table records around 510,000 distinct CDR3 sequences, 14% of them present only once. This sample was shared with a second study, whose subject was yellow fever vaccine responses in identical twins.

The sequenced sample consisted of CD4+ T cells sorted from blood. Receptors originate from a woman under 30 in good health. Each CDR3 is given with its conserved first and last residue. A D gene is named only where the DNA matches it firmly. Size values are once, few and many counts, or a class for expanded clones, and some rows have none.

clone_size: -; v_call: TRBV24-1; j_call: TRBJ2-5; d_call: TRBD1; cdr3_length: 14; cdr3_nt: TGTGCCACCAGTGACCCTAGGACAGGGCAGACCCAGTACTTC; cdr3_aa: CATSDPRTGQTQYF
clone_size: -; v_call: TRBV6-5; j_call: TRBJ1-1; d_call: TRBD1; cdr3_length: 14; cdr3_nt: TGTGCCAGCAGTTATTCTCGACAGGGCACTGAAGCTTTCTTT; cdr3_aa: CASSYSRQGTEAFF
clone_size: few; v_call: TRBV10-3; j_call: TRBJ2-5; d_call: -; cdr3_length: 16; cdr3_nt: TGTGCCATCAGTGAGGGCGGGGGACAGATACAAGAGACCCAGTACTTC; cdr3_aa: CAISEGGGQIQETQYF
clone_size: -; v_call: TRBV2; j_call: TRBJ2-7; d_call: TRBD1; cdr3_length: 15; cdr3_nt: TGTGCCAGCAGTGAAGGGCAGGGGGCAATCCACGAGCAGTACTTC; cdr3_aa: CASSEGQGAIHEQYF
clone_size: -; v_call: TRBV27; j_call: TRBJ1-6; d_call: -; cdr3_length: 15; cdr3_nt: TGTGCCACCAGCGCCGCCTGGACGGGCCATTCACCCCTCCACTTT; cdr3_aa: CATSAAWTGHSPLHF
clone_size: -; v_call: TRBV7-2; j_call: TRBJ2-5; d_call: -; cdr3_length: 15; cdr3_nt: TGTGCCAGCAGCTTAGGAGCGGGCGCCGGAAAGACCCAGTACTTC; cdr3_aa: CASSLGAGAGKTQYF
clone_size: many; v_call: TRBV5-6; j_call: TRBJ2-5; d_call: TRBD2; cdr3_length: 15; cdr3_nt: TGTGCCAGCAGCTCCGAGCTAGCGGGAGGGGAGACCCAGTACTTC; cdr3_aa: CASSSELAGGETQYF
clone_size: -; v_call: TRBV18; j_call: TRBJ2-7; d_call: TRBD2; cdr3_length: 16; cdr3_nt: TGTGCCAGCTCACCACAAACGGGAGGAGGCTCCTACGAGCAGTACTTC; cdr3_aa: CASSPQTGGGSYEQYF
clone_size: -; v_call: TRBV7-9; j_call: TRBJ2-2; d_call: TRBD1; cdr3_length: 16; cdr3_nt: TGTGCCAGCAGCTTTGGACAGGGGAGAGACACCGGGGAGCTGTTTTTT; cdr3_aa: CASSFGQGRDTGELFF
clone_size: few; v_call: TRBV29-1; j_call: TRBJ1-3; d_call: -; cdr3_length: 13; cdr3_nt: TGCAGCGTATTTCTTCCTTCTGGAAACACCATATATTTT; cdr3_aa: CSVFLPSGNTIYF
clone_size: -; v_call: TRBV18; j_call: TRBJ2-7; d_call: -; cdr3_length: 15; cdr3_nt: TGTGCCAGCTCACCACCAGTATCCTCAGGATACGAGCAGTACTTC; cdr3_aa: CASSPPVSSGYEQYF
clone_size: -; v_call: TRBV6-5; j_call: TRBJ2-5; d_call: -; cdr3_length: 17; cdr3_nt: TGTGCCAGCAGTTATAGGAAGAGGACACAGTACCAAGAGACCCAGTACTTC; cdr3_aa: CASSYRKRTQYQETQYF
clone_size: -; v_call: TRBV7-2; j_call: TRBJ2-7; d_call: -; cdr3_length: 15; cdr3_nt: TGTGCCAGCGGCACTCGGGGCCAACTAACCTACGAGCAGTACTTC; cdr3_aa: CASGTRGQLTYEQYF
clone_size: -; v_call: TRBV3-1; j_call: TRBJ2-1; d_call: TRBD2; cdr3_length: 15; cdr3_nt: TGTGCCAGCAGCCCCACAGGACTAGCTTCGGGTGAGCAGTTCTTC; cdr3_aa: CASSPTGLASGEQFF
clone_size: many; v_call: TRBV20-1; j_call: TRBJ2-4; d_call: TRBD2; cdr3_length: 12; cdr3_nt: TGCAGTGTTATGCCTAGCGGGAACATTCAGTACTTC; cdr3_aa: CSVMPSGNIQYF
clone_size: many; v_call: TRBV20-1; j_call: TRBJ2-7; d_call: TRBD2; cdr3_length: 15; cdr3_nt: TGCAGTGCTAGTCAAACCCGACTAGCCTCCTACGAGCAGTACTTC; cdr3_aa: CSASQTRLASYEQYF
clone_size: -; v_call: TRBV27; j_call: TRBJ2-5; d_call: TRBD2; cdr3_length: 16; cdr3_nt: TGTGCCAGCAGTGCCTCACTAGCGGGAGGACTAGAGACCCAGTACTTC; cdr3_aa: CASSASLAGGLETQYF
clone_size: many; v_call: TRBV10-3; j_call: TRBJ1-4; d_call: -; cdr3_length: 13; cdr3_nt: TGTGCCATCAAACCCCGACAGGATGAAAAACTGTTTTTT; cdr3_aa: CAIKPRQDEKLFF
clone_size: few; v_call: TRBV20-1; j_call: TRBJ1-5; d_call: TRBD1; cdr3_length: 16; cdr3_nt: TGCAGTGCTGGTCTATCAGGGACAGGGGGCAATCAGCCCCAGCATTTT; cdr3_aa: CSAGLSGTGGNQPQHF
clone_size: many; v_call: TRBV5-1; j_call: TRBJ2-7; d_call: TRBD2; cdr3_length: 13; cdr3_nt: TGCGCCAGCAGCTTGGAGCGGGGGGACGAGCAGTACTTC; cdr3_aa: CASSLERGDEQYF
clone_size: -; v_call: TRBV15; j_call: TRBJ2-5; d_call: TRBD2; cdr3_length: 15; cdr3_nt: TGTGCCACCAGCTCCCGGGGGGGCATCGGGGAGACCCAGTACTTC; cdr3_aa: CATSSRGGIGETQYF
clone_size: few; v_call: TRBV27; j_call: TRBJ2-7; d_call: -; cdr3_length: 13; cdr3_nt: TGTGCCAGCAGTCCCTACCCCAACTACGAGCAGTACTTC; cdr3_aa: CASSPYPNYEQYF
clone_size: -; v_call: TRBV7-9; j_call: TRBJ2-5; d_call: TRBD1; cdr3_length: 16; cdr3_nt: TGTGCCAGCAGCCCCTCCGGGACAGGGTTTCAAGAGACCCAGTACTTC; cdr3_aa: CASSPSGTGFQETQYF
clone_size: -; v_call: TRBV2; j_call: TRBJ2-7; d_call: TRBD1; cdr3_length: 18; cdr3_nt: TGTACCAGCAGTTTTTCCCGCCCGCTCCGGGACAGAGCCTACGAGCAGTACTTC; cdr3_aa: CTSSFSRPLRDRAYEQYF
clone_size: few; v_call: TRBV20-1; j_call: TRBJ2-7; d_call: -; cdr3_length: 12; cdr3_nt: TGCAGTGCTAGTGAGAACCTCTACGAGCAGTACTTC; cdr3_aa: CSASENLYEQYF
clone_size: -; v_call: TRBV4-3; j_call: TRBJ2-1; d_call: -; cdr3_length: 17; cdr3_nt: TGCGCCAGCAGCCAGAGGGGGGGAGGGAGCTCCTACAATGAGCAGTTCTTC; cdr3_aa: CASSQRGGGSSYNEQFF
clone_size: -; v_call: TRBV5-5; j_call: TRBJ2-3; d_call: -; cdr3_length: 15; cdr3_nt: TGTGCCAGCAGCTTCCGCCGACCTAGCACAGATACGCAGTATTTT; cdr3_aa: CASSFRRPSTDTQYF
clone_size: -; v_call: TRBV21-1; j_call: TRBJ2-7; d_call: -; cdr3_length: 15; cdr3_nt: TGTGCCAGCAAAAGTCTAGCGACGAGGGCCTACGAGCAGTACTTC; cdr3_aa: CASKSLATRAYEQYF
clone_size: many; v_call: TRBV12-3/TRBV12-4; j_call: TRBJ1-3; d_call: -; cdr3_length: 14; cdr3_nt: TGTGCCAGCAGAAAAGATCTTCCTGGAAACACCATATATTTT; cdr3_aa: CASRKDLPGNTIYF
clone_size: -; v_call: TRBV4-3; j_call: TRBJ2-5; d_call: TRBD1; cdr3_length: 14; cdr3_nt: TGCGCCAGCAGCCAAGGTCAGGGGGTTTTCACCCAGTACTTC; cdr3_aa: CASSQGQGVFTQYF
clone_size: few; v_call: TRBV5-1; j_call: TRBJ2-3; d_call: -; cdr3_length: 12; cdr3_nt: TGCGCCAGCGCCCGGGAATCAGATACGCAGTATTTT; cdr3_aa: CASARESDTQYF
clone_size: few; v_call: TRBV12-3/TRBV12-4; j_call: TRBJ2-2; d_call: -; cdr3_length: 15; cdr3_nt: TGTGCCGGATCCGTAGGACAGCCAAACACCGGGGAGCTGTTTTTT; cdr3_aa: CAGSVGQPNTGELFF
clone_size: few; v_call: TRBV6-4; j_call: TRBJ2-4; d_call: -; cdr3_length: 12; cdr3_nt: TGTGCCCGCACTACGGCCAAAAACATTCAGTACTTC; cdr3_aa: CARTTAKNIQYF
clone_size: -; v_call: TRBV29-1; j_call: TRBJ2-7; d_call: -; cdr3_length: 11; cdr3_nt: TGCAGCGTTGAAAAAAGGTACGAGCAGTACTTC; cdr3_aa: CSVEKRYEQYF
clone_size: -; v_call: TRBV11-2; j_call: TRBJ2-5; d_call: TRBD1; cdr3_length: 15; cdr3_nt: TGTGCCAGCAGACTGACAGGGGGCCGGCCAGGGACCCAGTACTTC; cdr3_aa: CASRLTGGRPGTQYF
clone_size: -; v_call: TRBV27; j_call: TRBJ1-4; d_call: -; cdr3_length: 15; cdr3_nt: TGTGCCAGCAGTTTAGAGGGGCGCCCCGACGGAGAGTTGTTTTTT; cdr3_aa: CASSLEGRPDGELFF
clone_size: many; v_call: TRBV11-2; j_call: TRBJ2-7; d_call: TRBD1; cdr3_length: 15; cdr3_nt: TGCGCCAGCAGCTCCACAGGGGGCTCATCCTACGAGCAGTACTTC; cdr3_aa: CASSSTGGSSYEQYF
clone_size: -; v_call: TRBV27; j_call: TRBJ1-4; d_call: -; cdr3_length: 16; cdr3_nt: TGTGCCAGCAGTTTAGGAACAGCCTCAACTAATGAAAAACTGTTTTTT; cdr3_aa: CASSLGTASTNEKLFF
clone_size: -; v_call: TRBV5-1; j_call: TRBJ1-1; d_call: -; cdr3_length: 15; cdr3_nt: TGCGCCAGCAGCCCCGAGACAGCAATGAACACTGAAGCTTTCTTT; cdr3_aa: CASSPETAMNTEAFF
clone_size: many; v_call: TRBV4-2; j_call: TRBJ2-5; d_call: -; cdr3_length: 15; cdr3_nt: TGTGCCAGCAGCCAAGACCCGGCCCCTGGAGAGACCCAGTACTTC; cdr3_aa: CASSQDPAPGETQYF
clone_size: few; v_call: TRBV7-9; j_call: TRBJ2-7; d_call: -; cdr3_length: 14; cdr3_nt: TGTGCCAGCAGCTTAGAGGACGGATCCTACGAGCAGTACTTC; cdr3_aa: CASSLEDGSYEQYF
clone_size: many; v_call: TRBV27; j_call: TRBJ2-7; d_call: -; cdr3_length: 13; cdr3_nt: TGCGCCAGCAGTTCCGACAGGTCCTACGAGCAGTACTTC; cdr3_aa: CASSSDRSYEQYF
clone_size: many; v_call: TRBV24-1; j_call: TRBJ2-3; d_call: -; cdr3_length: 15; cdr3_nt: TGTGCCACCAGTGGAACCGGCGCCGGCACAGATACGCAGTATTTT; cdr3_aa: CATSGTGAGTDTQYF
clone_size: -; v_call: TRBV27; j_call: TRBJ2-7; d_call: -; cdr3_length: 16; cdr3_nt: TGTGCCAGCAGTTTATACGAACCCCGGGACAACTACGAGCAGTACTTC; cdr3_aa: CASSLYEPRDNYEQYF
clone_size: few; v_call: TRBV7-2; j_call: TRBJ2-7; d_call: TRBD1; cdr3_length: 13; cdr3_nt: TGTGCCAGCAGCTCTTACAGGGGAAGCGAGCAGTACTTC; cdr3_aa: CASSSYRGSEQYF
clone_size: few; v_call: TRBV20-1; j_call: TRBJ1-1; d_call: -; cdr3_length: 12; cdr3_nt: TGCAGTGCCCAACAGACGAACACTGAAGCTTTCTTT; cdr3_aa: CSAQQTNTEAFF
clone_size: -; v_call: TRBV7-2; j_call: TRBJ2-4; d_call: -; cdr3_length: 12; cdr3_nt: TGTGCCAGCAGCTTATATGGCGGCAGTCAGTACTTC; cdr3_aa: CASSLYGGSQYF
clone_size: -; v_call: TRBV28; j_call: TRBJ2-7; d_call: -; cdr3_length: 12; cdr3_nt: TGTGCCAGCAGACAGGGATACTACGAGCAGTACTTC; cdr3_aa: CASRQGYYEQYF
clone_size: few; v_call: TRBV7-2; j_call: TRBJ2-2; d_call: TRBD1; cdr3_length: 18; cdr3_nt: TGTGCCAGCAGCTTAGGGCAGGGGGCCCGTAGAGGCACCGGGGAGCTGTTTTTT; cdr3_aa: CASSLGQGARRGTGELFF
clone_size: few; v_call: TRBV20-1; j_call: TRBJ2-7; d_call: -; cdr3_length: 13; cdr3_nt: TGCAGTGCTAGTCGACTGTCTGGGTACGAACAGTACTTC; cdr3_aa: CSASRLSGYEQYF
clone_size: few; v_call: TRBV5-1; j_call: TRBJ1-4; d_call: -; cdr3_length: 12; cdr3_nt: TGCGCCAGCAGCTCCGAAGGGGGGCCCCTGTTTTTT; cdr3_aa: CASSSEGGPLFF
clone_size: -; v_call: TRBV29-1; j_call: TRBJ2-5; d_call: TRBD1; cdr3_length: 13; cdr3_nt: TGCAGCGTTCTTACAGGGGGGAAAGAGACCCAGTACTTC; cdr3_aa: CSVLTGGKETQYF